A selection of T cell receptor beta chains follows, all from one sample in a study of blood T cell repertoires in COVID-19. Produced via immunoSEQ multiplex PCR; TCRdb's table is partial and in-frame only. This table has about 200,000 clones, approximately 85% appearing once. The sample taken for sequencing was peripheral blood. Source of these receptors: a woman older than 75 with COVID-19, enrolled during active disease. Both conserved end residues are part of each CDR3. A D gene is named only where the DNA matches it firmly. Some rows mark clone size as missing; the rest say once, few, many or name a class of expanded clone.

clone size	V gene	J gene	D gene	CDR3 DNA	CDR3 protein
.	TRBV5-1	TRBJ1-1	.	TGCGCCAGCAGCTGGGCCGGGACACCGAACACTGAAGCTTTCTTT	CASSWAGTPNTEAFF
once	TRBV7-3	TRBJ1-2	TRBD1	TGTGCCAGCAGCCGTGGACAGGGTTATGGCTACACCTTC	CASSRGQGYGYTF
.	TRBV3-1/TRBV3-2	TRBJ2-5	.	TGTGCCAGCAGCCCAGGGGAGACCCAGTACTTC	CASSPGETQYF
few	TRBV4-3	TRBJ2-5	TRBD1	TGCGCCAGCAGCCAGGACACAGGGGGCCCAGAGACCCAGTACTTC	CASSQDTGGPETQYF
.	TRBV5-1	TRBJ2-5	TRBD1	TGCGCCAGCAGCTGGTCAGGGGGCCGGACCCAGTACTTC	CASSWSGGRTQYF
.	TRBV7-2	TRBJ2-7	TRBD2	TGTGCCAGCAGCTTGTGGACTAGCGGGGGGGCAAGGGAGCAGTACTTC	CASSLWTSGGAREQYF
.	TRBV11-3	TRBJ2-2	TRBD1	TGTGCCAGCAGTCCCGGACAGGCAAGCACCGGGGAGCTGTTTTTT	CASSPGQASTGELFF
.	TRBV6-6	TRBJ1-4	.	TGTGCCAGCAGCTATGGGGGCACCTTAAATGAAAAACTGTTTTTT	CASSYGGTLNEKLFF
.	TRBV5-4	TRBJ1-6	.	TGTGCCAGCAGCTTGGCGCCAGGCGACTATAATTCACCCCTCCACTTT	CASSLAPGDYNSPLHF
.	TRBV5-1	TRBJ2-7	.	TGCGCCAGCAGCTTAGGGACAAGCGAGCAGTACTTC	CASSLGTSEQYF
.	TRBV5-8	TRBJ2-7	.	TGTGCCAGCAGCTGGGCTAACGAGCAGTACTTC	CASSWANEQYF
.	TRBV7-3	TRBJ2-7	TRBD2	TGTGCCAGCAGGACACTAGCGGGGGGGTCCTACGAGCAGTACTTC	CASRTLAGGSYEQYF
.	TRBV24-1	TRBJ2-2	TRBD1	TGTGCCACCAGGGGTCAGGGGGCGGACACCGGGGAGCTGTTTTTT	CATRGQGADTGELFF
.	TRBV15	TRBJ1-5	.	TGTGCCACCAGCAGAGTTGGCAGGGGCAATCAGCCCCAGCATTTT	CATSRVGRGNQPQHF
.	TRBV14	TRBJ2-2	.	TGTGCCAGCAGCCGGGTCAGGCAGCCCGACACCGGGGAGCTGTTTTTT	CASSRVRQPDTGELFF
.	TRBV6-6	TRBJ1-4	.	TGTGCCAGCGCCGGACAGTTAAATGAAAAACTGTTTTTT	CASAGQLNEKLFF
once	TRBV6-1	TRBJ2-1	.	TGTGCCAGCAGTGAAACAGTTACGTCCTACAATGAGCAGTTCTTC	CASSETVTSYNEQFF
.	TRBV21-1	TRBJ2-5	.	TGTGCCAGCAGCGGGCGGGGGAAAGAGACCCAGTACTTC	CASSGRGKETQYF
.	TRBV4-1	TRBJ2-1	.	TGCGCCAGCAGCCCCAGGGTTGGTGAGCAGTTCTTC	CASSPRVGEQFF
.	TRBV21-1	TRBJ1-3	.	TGTGCCAGCCGAACAATACAGCGACTAAGAAACACCATATATTTT	CASRTIQRLRNTIYF
.	TRBV6-2/TRBV6-3	TRBJ2-1	.	TGTGCCAGCAGTTACCCAGTTTATGAGCAGTTCTTC	CASSYPVYEQFF
.	TRBV9	TRBJ2-7	TRBD2	TGTGCCAGCAGCTTCCGGGACTACTCCTACGAGCAGTACTTC	CASSFRDYSYEQYF
.	TRBV6-5	TRBJ2-7	.	TGTGCCAGCATCAGGGGAAATTCCTACGAGCAGTACTTC	CASIRGNSYEQYF
.	TRBV2	TRBJ2-7	.	TGTGCCAGTGGGGGCAGGTCCTCCTACGAGCAGTACTTC	CASGGRSSYEQYF
.	TRBV9	TRBJ1-3	TRBD1	TGTGCCAGCAGCGCAAATGACAGGGCGGGCACCATATATTTT	CASSANDRAGTIYF
.	TRBV5-1	TRBJ1-2	.	TGCGCCAGCAGAACAGGGTTAGATTCCGGTGGCTACACCTTC	CASRTGLDSGGYTF
.	TRBV29-1	TRBJ1-5	.	TGCAGCGTCCAGGACAGTAGTAGCAATCAGCCCCAGCATTTT	CSVQDSSSNQPQHF
.	TRBV30	TRBJ1-5	.	TGTGCCTGGAGCATTGACAGTCCCACAAGCAATCAGCCCCAGCATTTT	CAWSIDSPTSNQPQHF
.	TRBV5-5	TRBJ1-2	.	TGTGCCAGCAGCCCTCAGGGGTCAGAAGGCTACACCTTC	CASSPQGSEGYTF
.	TRBV29-1	TRBJ1-6	TRBD1	TGCAGCGTTGAAGGGAAGCCGGGACAGTATTCACCCCTCCACTTT	CSVEGKPGQYSPLHF
.	TRBV19	TRBJ1-1	.	TGTGCCAGTAGTATAATCTGGGGCAAGAACACTGAAGCTTTCTTT	CASSIIWGKNTEAFF
.	TRBV9	TRBJ1-2	.	TGTGCCAGCAGCGTGTCCAGTCTCAGGCATGGCTACACCTTC	CASSVSSLRHGYTF
few	TRBV7-8	TRBJ2-7	.	TGTGCCAGCACTACTAGAAGTTTCGGCCTTAGCGGCCACGAGCAGTACTTC	CASTTRSFGLSGHEQYF
.	TRBV7-2	TRBJ1-5	.	TGTGCCAGCAGCTCTGACACCTCTTTTCAGCCCCAGCATTTT	CASSSDTSFQPQHF
.	TRBV6-5	TRBJ1-1	.	TGTGCCAGCAGTTACATGCGCCGGGGGACTGAAGCTTTCTTT	CASSYMRRGTEAFF
.	TRBV24-1	TRBJ2-5	TRBD1	TGTGCCACCAGTGGACAGGGGGACCAAGAGACCCAGTACTTC	CATSGQGDQETQYF
.	TRBV29-1	TRBJ1-1	.	TGCAGCGTTGAATCCGAGGTGGGGAGGACTGAAGCTTTCTTT	CSVESEVGRTEAFF
.	TRBV9	TRBJ2-1	TRBD2	TGTGCCAGCACCGATGGGACTAGCGGGAAAAATGAGCAGTTCTTC	CASTDGTSGKNEQFF
.	TRBV20-1	TRBJ2-7	.	TGCAGTGCTAGTCCCGACAGTACGACCTACGAGCAGTACTTC	CSASPDSTTYEQYF
few	TRBV5-4	TRBJ2-7	TRBD2	TGTGCCAGCAGCTTGGCCGGGGGGACCTACGAGCAGTACTTC	CASSLAGGTYEQYF
once	TRBV19	TRBJ2-6	.	TGTGCCAGTAGTACCGGGACAACTGGGGCCAACGTCCTGACTTTC	CASSTGTTGANVLTF
.	TRBV28	TRBJ1-2	.	TGTGCCAGCAGCGGGGGTTATGGCTACACCTTC	CASSGGYGYTF
.	TRBV5-1	TRBJ2-2	TRBD2	TGCGCCAGCAGCCAGGGCCGAGCGGGGGCCGGGGAGCTGTTTTTT	CASSQGRAGAGELFF
once	TRBV2	TRBJ1-1	TRBD1	TGTGCCAGCAGCACAGGGGGCTGGGCGGGAGCTTTCTTT	CASSTGGWAGAFF
.	TRBV5-1	TRBJ1-1	TRBD1	TGCGCCAGCTTCCTCCGGACAGGGGCCACTGAAGCTTTCTTT	CASFLRTGATEAFF
once	TRBV6-1	TRBJ2-1	.	TGTGCCAGCAGCGAAGGGGGAGGGGGGTACAATGAGCAGTTCTTC	CASSEGGGGYNEQFF
.	TRBV23-1	TRBJ1-4	.	TGCGCCAGCAACATAGTCCGGGACAATCCCCTTGCAACTAATGAAAAACTGTTTTTT	CASNIVRDNPLATNEKLFF
.	TRBV4-2	TRBJ2-3	TRBD2	TGTGCCAGCAGCCCCGGACTAGCGGGGGTGACGCAGTATTTT	CASSPGLAGVTQYF
.	TRBV19	TRBJ1-5	.	TGTGCCAGTAGTATTTATTCCGGCGGAAATCAGCCCCAGCATTTT	CASSIYSGGNQPQHF
many	TRBV10-1	TRBJ1-4	.	TGCGCCAGCAGAGGTAAAACAGGTTATAAGGGGGAAAAACTGTTTTTT	CASRGKTGYKGEKLFF